This T cell receptor (beta chain) is from a study of T-cell reconstitution after alpha-beta-depleted transplantation in children. This CDR3 has 15 residues. Germline V gives CDR1 MNHEY, CDR2 SVGAGI. Trimming pared 2 bases from V and 1 base from J, leaving 11 bases between. The authors prepared the TCRbeta library with unique molecular identifiers. TCRdb passed the PCR reads through MiXCR, listing each CDR3 protein once. The profile shows about 690,000 distinct CDR3 sequences, over 15% of them singletons. Many counts were recorded for this clonotype. This TCR came from a human donor who donated a stem cell graft to a child with acute myeloid leukemia. The sample in question was PBMCs from the stem cell graft donor, obtained from the stem cell graft. The chain carries TRBV6-5 and TRBJ1-1; D ambiguous. The CDR3: CASSYDQRRNTEAFF. For the CDR3, the DNA is TGTGCCAGCAGTTACGATCAACGGCGGAACACTGAAGCTTTCTTT.